The 31 T cell receptor beta chains listed next were all sequenced from one sample in a study of human T cells and chemical hapten exposure. TCRdb reprocessed the RACE reads via MiXCR and lists one record per CDR3 protein. The data show tens of thousands of distinct CDR3 sequences, less than 5.5% seen once. The time point is: healthy volunteer bleed at 6 weeks. Whole blood, unfractionated, served as the material for total RNA extraction. Material for sequencing was whole blood. Source of these receptors: a human donor in good health. Some clones in this sample may be carry-over from other donors' samples.

The rearrangement uses TRBV30 and TRBJ1-1, with a possible D match to TRBD1 (5 bases). The germline V gene has CDR1 GTSNPN and CDR2 SVGIG (reference sequence). V was shortened by 3 bases and J by 0 bases, with 26 bases between the two germline ends. The CDR3 runs 19 residues. Here the CDR3 reads CAWRPSWARQKYMNTEAFF. CDR3 sequence (DNA): TGTGCCTGGAGACCTTCATGGGCCCGACAGAAGTACATGAACACTGAAGCTTTCTTT.

At least ten counts were recorded for this clonotype. The rearrangement joins TRBV4-2 to TRBJ2-7; the D gene is possibly TRBD2 (6 bases). The germline V and J ends were trimmed by 3 bases and 0 bases, with 9 bases remaining between them. Per the germline V gene, CDR1 is LGHNA and CDR2 is YNFKEQ. The CDR3 runs 14 residues. The CDR3 DNA reads TGTGCCAGCAGCCAGGCGGGGTTCTCCTACGAGCAGTACTTC. It translates to CASSQAGFSYEQYF.

Points on this clonotype: A clone one base away is much larger, so this may be a read error. V and J are TRBV6-6 and TRBJ2-1, with 8 bases aligning to TRBD1. There are 20 residues in the CDR3. Germline CDR1 and CDR2: MNHNY and SVGAGI (reference sequence). The CDR3, as DNA: TGTGTCAGCAGTTACTCGAGACTCGCGGCAGGGGGCCCTTCCTACAATGAGCAGTTCTTC. Translation: CVSSYSRLAAGGPSYNEQFF.

This clonotype was observed at least ten times. This sequence joins TRBV5-1 and TRBJ2-3, with unresolved D. The germline CDR1 and CDR2 sequences are SGHRS and YFSETQ. The V gene lost 0 bases and the J gene lost 0 bases, with 2 bases spanning the gap. CDR3 length: 13 residues. This CDR3 is CASSLDSTDTQYF. In nucleotides, the CDR3 is TGCGCCAGCAGCTTGGACAGCACAGATACGCAGTATTTT.

This clonotype was picked up a small number of times. The CDR3 protein is CASSGEGRYNEQFF. CDR3 in DNA: TGTGCCAGCAGTGGGGAGGGCCGTTACAATGAGCAGTTCTTC. The V and J genes are TRBV2 and TRBJ2-1; 7 bases fit TRBD2. Germline assignment: CDR1 SNHLY and CDR2 FYNNEI. Trimming removed 4 bases from V and 4 bases from J; junction bases left unmatched: 4. The CDR3 extends over 14 amino acids. The entire variable domain, with the rest obtained from reference TRBV2 and TRBJ2-1, is as follows: EPEVTQTPSHQVTQMGQEVILRCVPISNHLYFYWYRQILGQKVEFLVSFYNNEISEKSEIFDDQFSVERPDGSNFTLKIRSTKLEDSAMYFCASSGEGRYNEQFFGPGTRLTVL.

Ten or more counts support this clonotype. V and J are TRBV6-2 or TRBV6-3 and TRBJ2-1, with 7 positions matching TRBD1. The germline CDR1 and CDR2 sequences are MNHEY and SVGEGT. This CDR3 spans 15 amino acids. Trimming took 6 bases from V and 0 from J; bases not matched to a gene: 5. The CDR3 region has the DNA TGTGCCAGCAGAATGGACAGGATCTCCTACAATGAGCAGTTCTTC. Amino acid sequence: CASRMDRISYNEQFF.

The genes are TRBV6-5 and TRBJ2-7; 7 nucleotides match TRBD2. Unmatched junction bases numbered 10, after V lost 0 bases and J lost 5 bases. Per germline, CDR1 MNHEY and CDR2 SVGAGI. This CDR3 spans 16 amino acids. The CDR3 bases are TGTGCCAGCAGTTACTCCGGGGGGAACCCCACTCACGAGCAGTACTTC. This sequence encodes CASSYSGGNPTHEQYF.

This clonotype has more than one count but fewer than ten. The chain joins TRBV10-3 to TRBJ1-1; tentative D call: TRBD1 (5 bases). V was pared by 3 bases and J by 1 base, with 6 bases between. This CDR3 has 13 residues. CDR1 and CDR2 (germline): ENHRY, SYGVKD. The CDR3: CAISDQGNTEAFF. DNA of the CDR3: TGTGCCATCAGTGATCAGGGGAACACTGAAGCTTTCTTT.

Ten or more counts support this clonotype. The chain carries TRBV7-9 and TRBJ1-1, with unresolved D. CDR3 length: 11 residues. The ends were cut back, 5 bases at V and 2 bases at J, with 3 bases in the middle. CDR1 and CDR2 from the germline V gene are SEHNR and FQNEAQ (reference sequence). As DNA, the CDR3 is TGTGCCAGCAGCAGAAACACTGAAGCTTTCTTT. It codes for CASSRNTEAFF.

The chain is built from TRBV11-2 and TRBJ2-3; the D gene could be TRBD1 or TRBD2 (7 bases each). Trimming left V 7 bases short and J 1 base short, with 18 bases between. There are 16 residues in the CDR3. Germline V lookup: CDR1 SGHAT, CDR2 FQNNGV. For the CDR3, the DNA is TGTGCCAGCACCGAAACCAGGGGGGGGCGCACAGATACGCAGTATTTT. Its translation: CASTETRGGRTDTQYF.

This clonotype qualifies as medium-sized. This chain links TRBV20-1 with TRBJ2-1; D is ambiguous. CDR1 and CDR2 from the germline V gene are DFQATT and SNEGSKA (reference sequence). The CDR3 totals 14 residues. Trimming removed 5 bases at V and 0 bases at J, with 11 bases between. CDR3 nucleotides: TGCAGTGCTCCCCCATCTAGCTCCTACAATGAGCAGTTCTTC. This translates into CSAPPSSSYNEQFF.

This clonotype was recorded at least ten times. The chain links TRBV9 to TRBJ2-1, with D possibly matching TRBD2 (5 bases). Germline V gene data show CDR1 as SGDLS and CDR2 as YYNGEE. V gave up 4 bases and J gave up 5 bases, with 10 bases separating them. This CDR3 has 13 residues. The CDR3 DNA reads as TGTGCCAGCAGCCTCCGGACTGACAATGAGCAGTTCTTC. This codes for CASSLRTDNEQFF.

This clonotype was seen more than once but under ten times. The V call is TRBV12-3 or TRBV12-4, the J call TRBJ1-5; possible D gene TRBD1, 6 bases. The CDR3 spans 13 residues. V was clipped by 5 bases and J by 5 bases, with 10 bases between them. The CDR3 loop reads CASSPGQYQPQHF. CDR3 DNA sequence: TGTGCCAGCAGTCCCGGACAGTATCAGCCCCAGCATTTT.

This clonotype was found many times. V is TRBV6-5 and J is TRBJ1-2, with D unresolved. Germline values: CDR1 MNHEY, CDR2 SVGAGI. V was pared by 0 bases and J by 8 bases, with 13 bases between. This CDR3 spans 14 amino acids. The CDR3 bases are TGTGCCAGCAGTTACTCTCCATCCCGGCGGGGCTACACCTTC. Its translation: CASSYSPSRRGYTF.

This clonotype was counted ten times or more. The chain joins TRBV7-2 to TRBJ2-3; 8 nucleotides match TRBD2. With V trimmed by 8 bases and J by 4 bases, 8 bases remained unmatched. CDR3 length equals 14 residues. The germline CDR1 and CDR2 sequences are SGHTA and FQGNSA. This CDR3 reads CASAGAGVADTQYF. The CDR3 nucleotides read TGTGCCAGCGCGGGAGCGGGGGTTGCAGATACGCAGTATTTT.

This clonotype was counted many times. The rearrangement joins TRBV7-2 to TRBJ2-7, with D tentatively TRBD1 (5 bases). With 1 base removed from V and 2 bases from J, the gap between germline ends came to 9 bases. The CDR3 covers 14 residues. From germline, CDR1 is SGHTA and CDR2 FQGNSA. The CDR3 region has the DNA TGTGCCAGCAGCTTAGAACAGGCGACCTACGAGCAGTACTTC. It translates to CASSLEQATYEQYF.

This clonotype was observed at least ten times. This rearrangement joins TRBV6-1 to TRBJ2-1; 7 positions match TRBD2. V lost 2 bases to trimming and J lost 6 bases; unmatched junction nucleotides: 7. The CDR3 has 15 amino acids. The germline gives CDR1 MNHNS, CDR2 SASEGT. The CDR3 protein is CASSELAGASNEQFF. For the CDR3, the DNA is TGTGCCAGCAGTGAACTCGCGGGAGCTAGCAATGAGCAGTTCTTC.

The CDR3 spells CASSWGGTGTEAFF. The CDR3 coding sequence is TGTGCCAGCAGCTGGGGGGGAACGGGCACTGAAGCTTTCTTT. The chain recombines TRBV6-6 with TRBJ1-1, with D possibly matching TRBD1 (5 bases). V lost 6 bases to trimming and J lost 4 bases, with 15 bases between them. Germline lookup yields CDR1 MNHNY and CDR2 SVGAGI (reference sequence). The CDR3 runs to 14 residues.

This clonotype was detected ten times or more. The chain links TRBV28 to TRBJ2-3, with D tentatively TRBD2 (6 bases). This CDR3 is 14 amino acids long. V lost 4 bases and J lost 6, with 14 bases in between. Germline-derived CDR1 and CDR2 are MDHEN and SYDVKM. CDR3 nucleotides: TGTGCCAGCAGTTGGGACCCGGACTATGATACGCAGTATTTT. Translating it yields CASSWDPDYDTQYF.

For this clonotype: A much larger clone differs by one base, so this may be a read error. This chain joins TRBV6-5 and TRBJ2-3; D is unresolved. The germline gives CDR1 MNHEY, CDR2 SVGAGI. Deletions cut 0 bases from V and 1 base from J, with 8 bases between. This CDR3 contains 15 residues. The chain's CDR3 is CASSYSSDRTDTQYF. The CDR3 nucleotides are TGTGCCAGCAGTTACTCTTCAGACCGCACAGATACGCAGTATTTT.

This clonotype was counted ten times or more. The chain carries TRBV7-9 and TRBJ1-2; no clear D. CDR3 size: 13 residues. CDR1 and CDR2 (germline): SEHNR, FQNEAQ (reference sequence). V was shortened by 5 bases and J by 7 bases, with 14 bases between the two germline ends. CDR3: CASSTRTVGGYTF. The CDR3 nucleotides read TGTGCCAGCAGCACGAGGACCGTGGGTGGCTACACCTTC. Variable domain in full (rest from reference TRBV7-9 and TRBJ1-2): DTGVSQNPRHKITKRGQNVTFRCDPISEHNRLYWYRQTLGQGPEFLTYFQNEAQLEKSRLLSDRFSAERPKGSFSTLEIQRTEQGDSAMYLCASSTRTVGGYTFGSGTRLTVV.

This clonotype was seen at least ten times. The chain links TRBV7-9 to TRBJ2-1, with 14 bases identical to TRBD2. V lost 5 bases and J lost 0; bases outside the gene matches: 9. The CDR3 sequence is 19 residues long. The germline V gene has CDR1 SEHNR and CDR2 FQNEAQ (reference sequence). The CDR3 region is CASSVVRLAGGSSYNEQFF. The CDR3 bases are TGTGCCAGCAGCGTCGTTAGACTAGCGGGAGGGAGCTCCTACAATGAGCAGTTCTTC.

This clonotype was seen a few times. The chain combines TRBV18 with TRBJ2-6, with a weak D call TRBD1 (8 bases). Per germline, CDR1 KGHSH and CDR2 LQKENI. Trimming took off 1 base at V and 2 bases at J, with 12 bases between the two ends. This CDR3 is built from 17 residues. CDR3: CASSPRTGRAGANVLTF. The CDR3 nucleotides are TGTGCCAGCTCACCACGGACAGGGAGGGCTGGGGCCAACGTCCTGACTTTC.

This clonotype was observed at least ten times. The rearrangement links TRBV7-9 to TRBJ2-7; D gene unclear. The CDR3 is 16 amino acids. Germline V CDR1 and CDR2: SEHNR, FQNEAQ (reference sequence). V lost 2 bases and J lost 3, with 17 bases in between. The CDR3 spells CASSLFIGREIYEQYF. The CDR3 DNA reads as TGTGCCAGCAGCTTATTCATTGGTAGAGAGATCTACGAGCAGTACTTC. Filled out from reference TRBV7-9 and TRBJ2-7, the complete variable domain reads DTGVSQNPRHKITKRGQNVTFRCDPISEHNRLYWYRQTLGQGPEFLTYFQNEAQLEKSRLLSDRFSAERPKGSFSTLEIQRTEQGDSAMYLCASSLFIGREIYEQYFGPGTRLTVT.

There are many counts of this clonotype. This rearrangement joins TRBV28 to TRBJ2-1; tentative D call: TRBD2 (5 bases). Trimming pared 6 bases from V and 0 bases from J, leaving 15 bases between. Germline assignment: CDR1 MDHEN and CDR2 SYDVKM. The CDR3 extends over 16 amino acids. In nucleotides, the CDR3 is TGTGCCAGCAGCCCCACGACTATAGGCTCCTACAATGAGCAGTTCTTC. It specifies CASSPTTIGSYNEQFF. The whole variable domain, remainder taken from reference TRBV28 and TRBJ2-1, is DVKVTQSSRYLVKRTGEKVFLECVQDMDHENMFWYRQDPGLGLRLIYFSYDVKMKEKGDIPEGYSVSREKKERFSLILESASTNQTSMYLCASSPTTIGSYNEQFFGPGTRLTVL.

There are many counts of this clonotype. The V call is TRBV28, the J call TRBJ2-1; D ambiguous. Germline assignment: CDR1 MDHEN and CDR2 SYDVKM. The CDR3 is 15 amino acids. V gave up 7 bases and J gave up 7 bases, with 20 bases separating them. DNA of the CDR3: TGTGCCAGCAATTCGGACCCCCGAGCGCGGAATGAGCAGTTCTTC. Residues: CASNSDPRARNEQFF.

This clonotype was counted at least ten times. The chain recombines TRBV10-2 with TRBJ1-5; D is perhaps TRBD1 (5 bases). This CDR3 spans 13 amino acids. Trimming removed 4 bases from V and 6 bases from J, with 10 bases in between. In germline, CDR1 is WSHSY, CDR2 SAAADI. The CDR3 DNA sequence: TGCGCCAGCAGTGGGCAGGGAGGTCAGCCCCAGCATTTT. Protein product: CASSGQGGQPQHF.

This clonotype occurred many times. V and J are TRBV7-2 and TRBJ2-7; 9 nucleotides line up with TRBD2. The CDR3 totals 17 residues. The ends lost 5 bases at V and 7 bases at J; junction bases unmatched: 18. Germline V gene data show CDR1 as SGHTA and CDR2 as FQGNSA. CDR3 sequence reads: CASSQKPSGTSSWEQYF. The CDR3 DNA reads TGTGCCAGCAGCCAAAAACCCTCCGGGACTAGCTCCTGGGAGCAGTACTTC.

This clonotype was observed a few times. The chain is built from TRBV20-1 and TRBJ1-1, with D unclear. The V and J ends lost 7 bases and 1 base respectively, with 16 bases between them. The length of the CDR3 is 14 residues. Germline CDR1 and CDR2: DFQATT and SNEGSKA (reference sequence). CDR3 DNA sequence: TGCAGTGAAACCCCCATTAGCCCGAACACTGAAGCTTTCTTT. This translates into CSETPISPNTEAFF.

This clonotype was detected ten times or more. The chain carries TRBV6-2 or TRBV6-3 and TRBJ1-5, with 7 bases that match TRBD1. Germline CDR1 is MNHEY and CDR2 is SVGEGT. This CDR3 has 14 amino acids. V gave up 6 bases and J gave up 5 bases; unmatched junction bases: 7. The CDR3 sequence: CASRRTQGDQPQHF. CDR3 nucleotides: TGTGCCAGCAGGAGGACCCAGGGGGATCAGCCCCAGCATTTT.

This clonotype has just a few counts. The chain employs TRBV27 and TRBJ1-4, with a weak D call TRBD1 (6 bases). Trimming removed 6 bases at V and 4 bases at J, with 12 bases between. Germline V gives CDR1 MNHEY, CDR2 SMNVEV (reference sequence). The CDR3 is 14 residues long. The CDR3 region has the DNA TGTGCCAGCAGCCACGACAGGAATAATGAAAAACTGTTTTTT. Translated, it gives CASSHDRNNEKLFF.